The sequence of this TCR beta chain was determined in a study of blood T cell repertoires in COVID-19. Background on the study: Collection of acute and convalescent COVID-19 samples took place in the United States, Italy and Spain. In each case, the material was cDNA or gDNA derived from T cells, B-cell-depleted T cells, or PBMCs.

Germline V gene sequence: CDR1 MRHNA, CDR2 SNTAGT. With 7 bases removed from V and 0 bases from J, the gap between germline ends came to 22 bases. CDR3 length: 18 amino acids. In the source study's methods: The authors estimated nucleated cell counts from reference gene primer amplification. This table comes from immunoSEQ multiplex PCR, and its TCRdb copy is limited to in-frame clones, with some not included. V and J calls and clone size come straight from that table; D and trimming were deduced from the DNA. The sample yields 25,000 to 30,000 clones, about 92% seen once. The chain is built from TRBV6-4 and TRBJ1-5; TRBD1 is a possible D gene (5 bases). Material: peripheral blood. This receptor was identified in a man aged 65 to 85 with active or convalescent COVID-19. Written as DNA, the CDR3 is TGTGCCAGCAAGGGTTTGAGGACATTAATCTATAGCAATCAGCCCCAGCATTTT. It specifies CASKGLRTLIYSNQPQHF.